The clone carrying this T cell receptor (beta chain) occurred many times. Its antigen is unidentified. TCRbeta library preparation incorporated unique molecular identifiers. TCRdb itself ran the PCR reads through MiXCR, one entry per CDR3 protein. Among a few hundred thousand distinct CDR3 sequences listed, approximately 10% were seen once. The sample belongs to a study of T-cell reconstitution after alpha-beta-depleted transplantation in children. The CDR3 is made up of 15 amino acids. The germline V gene has CDR1 LGHDT and CDR2 YNNKEL (reference sequence). The V end lost 1 base, the J end lost 0 bases, and 7 bases lay between the germline ends. The study's findings and limits: The high TCRbeta diversity at day 60 in some patients came from surviving recipient T cells and thymic progenitors. T-cell counts and diversity at one year post-transplant came mainly from newly produced T cells. Reportedly, alpha-beta T cells present about two months post-transplant originated from several hundred expanded clones of graft origin.

The source material was PBMCs, sampled before TCRalphabeta/CD19-depleted stem cell transplant. This clonotype was sampled from a child in the first two years of life with acute myeloid leukemia, due to receive a stem cell transplant. The chain couples TRBV3-1 to TRBJ1-5, with D unclear. Written as DNA, the CDR3 is TGTGCCAGCAGCCAAGGGGGATCTAGCAATCAGCCCCAGCATTTT. Protein sequence: CASSQGGSSNQPQHF.